The 30 T cell receptor beta chains below come from one sample, sequenced in a study of blood T cell dynamics during melanoma immunotherapy. Generated by immunoSEQ multiplex PCR, the TCRdb table keeps only in-frame clones and is missing some. The sample contains approximately 4,900 clones, 88% of which appear only once. Time point noted: week 3, after first cycle of checkpoint inhibitor. The sequenced sample was blood, obtained from a patient treated with checkpoint blockade. Every receptor here comes from a human donor with melanoma.

The chain couples TRBV5-6 to TRBJ2-3; tentative D call: TRBD1 (7 bases). This CDR3 contains 15 residues. Looked up from germline, CDR1 is SGHDT and CDR2 is YYEEEE. V lost 0 bases and J 3 bases, leaving 11 bases between the germline ends. The CDR3 sequence: CASSLDAGGTDTQYF. In nucleotides, the CDR3 is TGTGCCAGCAGCTTGGATGCAGGGGGGACAGATACGCAGTATTTT.

This chain joins TRBV30 and TRBJ2-2, with D possibly TRBD2 on 6 matching bases. The V end lost 0 bases, the J end lost 3 bases, and 17 bases lay between the germline ends. CDR3 length: 17 amino acids. In germline, CDR1 is GTSNPN, CDR2 SVGIG (reference sequence). The CDR3 is CAWSVQLGGWYTGELFF. CDR3 bases: TGTGCCTGGAGTGTACAGCTGGGGGGATGGTACACCGGGGAGCTGTTTTTT.

The rearrangement links TRBV6-1 to TRBJ1-5; D remains ambiguous. The V and J ends lost 1 base and 3 bases respectively, with 10 bases between them. Germline V gives CDR1 MNHNS, CDR2 SASEGT. There are 15 residues in the CDR3. DNA for the CDR3: TGTGCCAGCAGTGAAGGAGCGGGGTACAATCAGCCCCAGCATTTT. Translating gives CASSEGAGYNQPQHF.

The gene calls are TRBV7-2 and TRBJ1-5; 8 positions agree with TRBD1. Germline-derived CDR1 and CDR2 are SGHTA and FQGNSA. Losses at the gene ends were 4 bases for V and 3 bases for J; bases not matched to a gene: 2. The CDR3 sequence is 14 residues long. In nucleotides, the CDR3 is TGTGCCAGCAGCTCAGGGGGCAACAATCAGCCCCAGCATTTT. Translation gives CASSSGGNNQPQHF.

This chain connects TRBV5-6 to TRBJ2-5, with 11 bases matching TRBD2. In germline, CDR1 is SGHDT, CDR2 YYEEEE. This CDR3 comprises 15 residues. J gave up 5 bases and V 1 base, and 4 bases lay outside the gene matches. CDR3 coding DNA: TGTGCCAGCAGCTTGCTAGCGGGGGGCCGGGAGACCCAGTACTTC. This translates into CASSLLAGGRETQYF.

The V call is TRBV4-2, the J call TRBJ2-1; 7 bases agree with TRBD2. V shed 5 bases, J shed 0 bases, and the junction held 10 bases outside the gene matches. This CDR3 is 17 amino acids long. Germline-derived CDR1 and CDR2 are LGHNA and YNFKEQ. As DNA, the CDR3 is TGTGCCAGCAGCGGCGCTAGCGGAGGGAGCTCCTACAATGAGCAGTTCTTC. As protein: CASSGASGGSSYNEQFF.

The chain recombines TRBV5-1 with TRBJ2-5, with 10 positions matching TRBD2. CDR3 length equals 16 residues. Germline V CDR1 and CDR2: SGHRS, YFSETQ. V dropped 0 bases and J dropped 5; count of bases not matched to a gene: 7. CDR3 sequence: CASSLALAGAGETQYF. For the CDR3, the DNA is TGCGCCAGCAGCTTGGCCCTAGCGGGAGCGGGGGAGACCCAGTACTTC.

As to this clone: One junction end does not reproduce the germline sequence, and a read error may be involved. The V gene is TRBV7-7, the J gene TRBJ2-5, with 7 nucleotides matching TRBD1. CDR3 size: 13 residues. Germline V gives CDR1 SSHAT, CDR2 FNYEAQ (reference sequence). CDR3 nucleotides: TGTGCTAGCAGCGCTGGGACAGAAGAGACCCAGTACTTC. It translates to CASSAGTEETQYF.

A single count supports this clone. This rearrangement joins TRBV11-2 to TRBJ2-7; D gene ambiguous. The CDR3 totals 15 residues. Per the germline V gene, CDR1 is SGHAT and CDR2 is FQNNGV. The ends were cut back, 0 bases at V and 0 bases at J, with 9 bases in the middle. The CDR3, as DNA: TGTGCCAGCAGCTTAGACAGGTCCCGCTCCTACGAGCAGTACTTC. Translated, it gives CASSLDRSRSYEQYF.

This sequence joins TRBV5-1 and TRBJ2-3; D is undetermined. The CDR3 consists of 16 residues. Looked up from germline, CDR1 is SGHRS and CDR2 is YFSETQ. The V end was cut by 0 bases, the J end by 1 base, with 12 bases between. The CDR3 region is CASSLAVGPRTDTQYF. CDR3 DNA: TGCGCCAGCAGCTTGGCCGTCGGTCCTCGCACAGATACGCAGTATTTT.

The chain employs TRBV6-5 and TRBJ1-5, with 7 nucleotides matching TRBD1. The V and J ends lost 7 bases and 6 bases, in that order; junction bases with no gene match: 9. The CDR3 loop spans 14 amino acids. CDR1 is MNHEY and CDR2 is SVGAGI in the germline V gene. The CDR3 DNA sequence: TGTGCCAGCACACGACGACAGGGCCGTCAGCCCCAGCATTTT. Its protein is CASTRRQGRQPQHF.

The chain combines TRBV5-4 with TRBJ2-7; 10 bases agree with TRBD2. Germline CDR1 is SGHNT and CDR2 is YYREEE (reference sequence). Losses at the gene ends were 1 base for V and 7 bases for J; bases not matched to a gene: 8. The CDR3 is 15 residues long. The CDR3 reads CASSLPLAGVSEQYF. The CDR3 DNA reads TGTGCCAGCAGCTTGCCTCTAGCGGGAGTGTCGGAGCAGTACTTC.

The genes are TRBV5-6 and TRBJ1-6; D is possibly TRBD1 (6 bases). This CDR3 region has 17 residues. V dropped 2 bases and J dropped 6 bases, with 18 bases sitting between them. Germline-derived CDR1 and CDR2 are SGHDT and YYEEEE. The CDR3 nucleotides are TGTGCCAGCAGCTTTTTGGACAGCCGAAAACTTAATTCACCCCTCCACTTT. It is translated as CASSFLDSRKLNSPLHF. Full variable domain (remainder filled in from reference TRBV5-6 and TRBJ1-6): DAGVTQSPTHLIKTRGQQVTLRCSPKSGHDTVSWYQQALGQGPQFIFQYYEEEERQRGNFPDRFSGHQFPNYSSELNVNALLLGDSALYLCASSFLDSRKLNSPLHFGNGTRLTVT.

This clone was detected once. The chain has TRBV10-3 and TRBJ2-1; D gene ambiguous. The CDR3 loop spans 16 amino acids. V shed 4 bases and J shed 3 bases, with 16 bases lying between them. Looked up from germline, CDR1 is ENHRY and CDR2 is SYGVKD. This chain's CDR3 is CAISGLSSLGYNEQFF. DNA of the CDR3: TGTGCCATCAGTGGCCTTAGCAGTCTAGGCTACAATGAGCAGTTCTTC.

CDR3 coding DNA: TGTGCCAGCAGCACAACAGGGTCCCTTGCCTACGAGCAGTACTTC. This codes for CASSTTGSLAYEQYF. The chain is built from TRBV7-8 and TRBJ2-7; D possibly corresponds to TRBD1 (6 bases). Germline V CDR1 and CDR2: SGHVS, FQNEAQ. The V end was cut by 5 bases, the J end by 2 bases, with 16 bases between. The CDR3 is made up of 15 amino acids.

The genes are TRBV18 and TRBJ2-5, with a weak D call TRBD1 (5 bases). Germline CDR1 reads KGHSH; CDR2 reads LQKENI. The CDR3 loop spans 15 amino acids. V lost 5 bases and J 2 bases, leaving 15 bases between the germline ends. CDR3 loop: CASSSRQQQQETQYF. DNA for the CDR3: TGTGCCAGCTCATCACGACAGCAACAGCAAGAGACCCAGTACTTC.

The V gene is TRBV9, the J gene TRBJ2-1; TRBD2 aligns across 16 bases. Germline assignment: CDR1 SGDLS and CDR2 YYNGEE. The CDR3 sequence is 21 residues long. Trimming at V came to 3 bases and at J to 4 bases, leaving 16 bases not matched to a gene. The CDR3 protein is CASSASLGTGGLAGGYNEQFF. In DNA form, the CDR3 reads TGTGCCAGCAGCGCAAGCTTGGGGACAGGGGGACTAGCGGGAGGGTACAATGAGCAGTTCTTC.

CDR3 amino acids: CASSPAGAGEKLFF. The DNA of the CDR3 is TGTGCCAGCAGCCCCGCGGGGGCGGGTGAAAAACTGTTTTTT. This chain connects TRBV28 to TRBJ1-4, with D possibly matching TRBD1 (6 bases). The CDR3 has 14 amino acids. Germline V gives CDR1 MDHEN, CDR2 SYDVKM. Trimming pared 6 bases from V and 7 bases from J, leaving 15 bases between.

V usage is TRBV6-5 and J usage is TRBJ2-1; 8 positions agree with TRBD2. From germline, CDR1 is MNHEY and CDR2 SVGAGI. V lost 5 bases and J lost 4; bases outside the gene matches: 4. This CDR3 spans 14 amino acids. The CDR3 loop is CASSRREAYNEQFF. The DNA for the CDR3 is TGTGCCAGCAGTCGGCGGGAGGCATACAATGAGCAGTTCTTC.

A note on this clone: A far larger clone lies a single base away; this is likely a read error. The chain has TRBV11-1 and TRBJ1-1; D is undetermined. The CDR3 contains 13 residues. V was trimmed by 5 bases and J by 1 base, leaving 8 bases between them. Germline V gene sequence: CDR1 SGHAT, CDR2 FQDESV (reference sequence). The CDR3 DNA is TGTGCCAGCAGCCCACAGAGGAACACTGAAGCTTTCTTT. Its protein is CASSPQRNTEAFF.

The chain couples TRBV7-6 to TRBJ2-5, with 9 bases that match TRBD2. This CDR3 comprises 16 residues. Unmatched junction bases numbered 10, after V lost 4 bases and J lost 4 bases. Germline assignment: CDR1 SGHVS and CDR2 FNYEAQ. CDR3 sequence (DNA): TGTGCCAGCAGCTCTACCGGACTAGCGAGGCGAGAGACCCAGTACTTC. Protein product: CASSSTGLARRETQYF.

This sequence joins TRBV2 and TRBJ1-5; 9 bases fit TRBD1. Per germline, CDR1 SNHLY and CDR2 FYNNEI. The CDR3 has 15 amino acids. The ends lost 2 bases at V and 6 bases at J; junction bases unmatched: 5. In DNA form, the CDR3 reads TGTGCCAGCAGTGAATGGGACAGGGTCGGTCAGCCCCAGCATTTT. This gives the protein CASSEWDRVGQPQHF.

This chain joins TRBV4-1 and TRBJ2-1, with TRBD2 identical over 7 bases. V gave up 4 bases and J gave up 0 bases; unmatched junction bases: 12. CDR1 is MGHRA and CDR2 is YSYEKL in the germline V gene. The CDR3 is 18 amino acids. The CDR3 DNA reads as TGCGCCAGCAGCCCCGGGGGGAGCGGGCAAAGCTCCTACAATGAGCAGTTCTTC. This encodes CASSPGGSGQSSYNEQFF.

The chain uses TRBV7-9 and TRBJ2-2; 10 nucleotides agree with TRBD1. Germline CDR1 is SEHNR and CDR2 is FQNEAQ (reference sequence). The junction had 6 bases not matched to a gene; V was cut back by 4 bases and J by 4 bases. The CDR3 runs to 16 residues. The CDR3 here is CASSYRQGASTGELFF. The CDR3 DNA reads as TGTGCCAGCAGCTATCGACAGGGGGCCAGCACCGGGGAGCTGTTTTTT.

The V and J genes are TRBV4-3 and TRBJ2-3; possibly TRBD2 for D (6 bases). The CDR3 contains 17 residues. Between the trimmed V and J ends, which lost 4 bases and 2 bases, there was a span of 19 bases. Germline CDR1 LGHNA, CDR2 YSLEER. The CDR3 loop reads CASSPLPSAALTDTQYF. The CDR3 DNA reads as TGCGCCAGCAGCCCCCTACCTAGCGCAGCACTCACAGATACGCAGTATTTT.

CDR3 protein: CASSWQDPTTDTQYF. In DNA, the CDR3 is TGTGCCAGCAGTTGGCAAGATCCTACGACAGATACGCAGTATTTT. This chain connects TRBV2 to TRBJ2-3; no firm D call. The germline V gene has CDR1 SNHLY and CDR2 FYNNEI. CDR3 length: 15 amino acids. The germline V and J ends were trimmed by 5 bases and 3 bases, with 15 bases remaining between them.

CDR3 sequence reads: CASSFNGQPQHF. As DNA, the CDR3 is TGTGCCAGCAGCTTTAACGGGCAGCCCCAGCATTTT. This chain joins TRBV7-2 and TRBJ1-5; D remains ambiguous. Germline V lookup: CDR1 SGHTA, CDR2 FQGNSA. V was cut by 3 bases and J by 7 bases, with 7 bases left in between. This CDR3 comprises 12 residues.

This sequence joins TRBV6-5 and TRBJ2-3, with D hard to call. Per germline, CDR1 MNHEY and CDR2 SVGAGI. Trimming cost V 6 bases and J 5 bases, with 12 bases left between them. The CDR3 runs to 13 residues. The CDR3 protein is CASSLQIQDTQYF. Written as DNA, the CDR3 is TGTGCCAGCAGCCTCCAAATTCAAGATACGCAGTATTTT.

This clone has only one observation. The rearrangement joins TRBV9 to TRBJ2-3; D call uncertain. Trimming took off 1 base at V and 3 bases at J, with 3 bases between the two ends. The CDR3 covers 12 residues. The germline CDR1 and CDR2 sequences are SGDLS and YYNGEE. The DNA of the CDR3 is TGTGCCAGCAGCGTAAGGACAGATACGCAGTATTTT. Its translation: CASSVRTDTQYF.

The chain combines TRBV5-1 with TRBJ1-1, with 9 bases identical to TRBD1. The CDR3 has 17 residues. Germline V CDR1 and CDR2: SGHRS, YFSETQ. V trimming: 1 base; J trimming: 2 bases; junction bases outside the gene matches: 9. The CDR3 DNA is TGCGCCAGCAGCTTGTCCCCGTCGGGACAGGGCAACACTGAAGCTTTCTTT. Its translation is CASSLSPSGQGNTEAFF.